Following are 14 T cell receptor beta chains from one sample sequenced in a study of long-term antiretroviral therapy in people with HIV. Investigators performed immunoSEQ version v3.0 at survey level. The method was immunoSEQ multiplex PCR; TCRdb's version includes in-frame clones alone and lacks a portion of them. The repertoire consists of more than 20,000 clones, with more than 70% occurring once and the leading ten covering under 6%. The sample in question was unsorted PBMCs, obtained 3 years after starting antiretroviral therapy. The receptors here all came from a man between 18 and 29 years old with HIV.

This chain joins TRBV25-1 and TRBJ2-3; D is unclear. Trimming stripped 6 bases from V and 3 bases from J, with 4 bases between. The CDR3 loop spans 11 amino acids. Germline-derived CDR1 and CDR2 are MGHDK and SYGVNS. Written as DNA, the CDR3 is TGTGCCAGCAGGAATACAGATACGCAGTATTTT. Translation: CASRNTDTQYF.

The chain recombines TRBV5-4 with TRBJ2-7, with D uncertain. This CDR3 has 11 residues. Germline loops: CDR1 SGHNT, CDR2 YYREEE (reference sequence). V lost 0 bases and J 4 bases, leaving 2 bases between the germline ends. The CDR3 loop reads CASSLGYEQYF. Here the CDR3 DNA reads TGTGCCAGCAGCTTGGGTTACGAGCAGTACTTC.

V and J are TRBV11-2 and TRBJ2-3; D might be TRBD2 (6 bases). The ends were cut back, 4 bases at V and 6 bases at J, with 17 bases in the middle. Germline V gene lookup returns CDR1 SGHAT and CDR2 FQNNGV. There are 15 residues in the CDR3. The CDR3 DNA follows: TGTGCCAGCAGCTCCGGGACTTCGGACCGGGATACGCAGTATTTT. It encodes CASSSGTSDRDTQYF.

The chain's CDR3 is CASSDQGGELFF. The CDR3 DNA sequence: TGTGCCAGCAGCGACCAGGGAGGGGAGCTGTTTTTT. The V call is TRBV11-2, the J call TRBJ2-2, with D maybe TRBD1 (5 bases). The V and J ends lost 5 bases and 8 bases respectively, with 9 bases between them. Germline CDR1 is SGHAT and CDR2 is FQNNGV. This CDR3 is 12 amino acids long. Variable domain in full (rest from reference TRBV11-2 and TRBJ2-2): EAGVAQSPRYKIIEKRQSVAFWCNPISGHATLYWYQQILGQGPKLLIQFQNNGVVDDSQLPKDRFSAERLKGVDSTLKIQPAKLEDSAVYLCASSDQGGELFFGEGSRLTVL.

This clone was recorded once. The chain joins TRBV4-1 to TRBJ1-5; D gene uncertain. The CDR3 totals 14 residues. The V and J ends lost 4 bases and 2 bases respectively, with 9 bases between them. Germline V gives CDR1 MGHRA, CDR2 YSYEKL. CDR3 loop: CASSPILGNQPQHF. CDR3 nucleotides: TGCGCCAGCAGCCCTATCCTTGGCAATCAGCCCCAGCATTTT.

The V and J genes are TRBV7-9 and TRBJ1-2; unclear D gene. This CDR3 is built from 12 residues. In germline, CDR1 is SEHNR, CDR2 FQNEAQ (reference sequence). With 7 bases removed from V and 12 bases from J, the gap between germline ends came to 18 bases. The DNA for the CDR3 is TGTGCCAGCACTCCCAATGGGGAGGTGGACACCTTC. It codes for CASTPNGEVDTF.

This clone has only a few counts. This sequence joins TRBV2 and TRBJ1-5; D not certain. This CDR3 spans 15 amino acids. Germline assignment: CDR1 SNHLY and CDR2 FYNNEI. V lost 3 bases to trimming and J lost 0 bases, with 9 bases between them. This CDR3 is CASSEIENSNQPQHF. Written as DNA, the CDR3 is TGTGCCAGCAGTGAGATAGAGAATAGCAATCAGCCCCAGCATTTT.

DNA of the CDR3: TGTGCCAGCAGCTCCACCCTTGGACCCCTCTACAATGAGCAGTTCTTC. The encoded protein is CASSSTLGPLYNEQFF. V gene TRBV5-6 combines with J gene TRBJ2-1; D call uncertain. V shed 3 bases and J shed 3 bases, with 16 bases lying between them. Germline CDR1 is SGHDT and CDR2 is YYEEEE. The CDR3 consists of 16 residues.

This rearrangement joins TRBV4-1 to TRBJ1-1; D possibly corresponds to TRBD1 (5 bases). Trimming took 2 bases from V and 8 from J, leaving 9 bases between them. The CDR3 runs to 12 residues. Germline V lookup: CDR1 MGHRA, CDR2 YSYEKL. This CDR3 is CASSQRGNEAFF. The CDR3 coding sequence is TGCGCCAGCAGCCAAAGGGGAAACGAAGCTTTCTTT.

The V gene is TRBV9, the J gene TRBJ1-2; TRBD1 is a possible D gene (6 bases). This CDR3 has 13 residues. Germline V gene data show CDR1 as SGDLS and CDR2 as YYNGEE. V gave up 6 bases and J gave up 7 bases, with 16 bases separating them. CDR3 DNA sequence: TGTGCCAGCAAGGTCCAAGGAGGGGGTGGCTACACCTTC. This codes for CASKVQGGGGYTF.

V gene TRBV2 combines with J gene TRBJ1-1; D perhaps matches TRBD1 (6 bases). The V and J ends lost 7 bases and 4 bases respectively, with 19 bases between them. The germline V gene encodes CDR1 SNHLY and CDR2 FYNNEI. The CDR3 sequence is 15 residues long. In nucleotides, the CDR3 is TGTGCCAGCACCATTTTAACAGGGTCGGGCACTGAAGCTTTCTTT. Translating gives CASTILTGSGTEAFF.

The rearrangement uses TRBV28 and TRBJ1-1; the D is unclear. Germline V gives CDR1 MDHEN, CDR2 SYDVKM. There are 15 residues in the CDR3. V was trimmed by 7 bases and J by 0 bases, leaving 15 bases between them. CDR3 sequence reads: CASTKPTTMNTEAFF. As DNA, the CDR3 is TGTGCCAGCACCAAACCGACAACCATGAACACTGAAGCTTTCTTT.

V is TRBV6-6 and J is TRBJ2-7; D perhaps matches TRBD1 (5 bases). The CDR3 loop spans 15 amino acids. Germline CDR1 MNHNY, CDR2 SVGAGI (reference sequence). Trimming removed 1 base from V and 0 bases from J, with 10 bases in between. The CDR3 spells CASSYFADSSYEQYF. CDR3 bases: TGTGCCAGCAGTTACTTCGCCGACAGCTCCTACGAGCAGTACTTC.

The V gene is TRBV2, the J gene TRBJ1-1; the match to TRBD1 covers 7 bases. V trimming: 6 bases; J trimming: 6 bases; junction bases outside the gene matches: 7. CDR1 is SNHLY and CDR2 is FYNNEI in the germline V gene. The CDR3 runs 13 residues. CDR3 coding DNA: TGTGCCAGCAGCCTCGGACAGGCCCCTGAAGCTTTCTTT. It yields the protein CASSLGQAPEAFF.